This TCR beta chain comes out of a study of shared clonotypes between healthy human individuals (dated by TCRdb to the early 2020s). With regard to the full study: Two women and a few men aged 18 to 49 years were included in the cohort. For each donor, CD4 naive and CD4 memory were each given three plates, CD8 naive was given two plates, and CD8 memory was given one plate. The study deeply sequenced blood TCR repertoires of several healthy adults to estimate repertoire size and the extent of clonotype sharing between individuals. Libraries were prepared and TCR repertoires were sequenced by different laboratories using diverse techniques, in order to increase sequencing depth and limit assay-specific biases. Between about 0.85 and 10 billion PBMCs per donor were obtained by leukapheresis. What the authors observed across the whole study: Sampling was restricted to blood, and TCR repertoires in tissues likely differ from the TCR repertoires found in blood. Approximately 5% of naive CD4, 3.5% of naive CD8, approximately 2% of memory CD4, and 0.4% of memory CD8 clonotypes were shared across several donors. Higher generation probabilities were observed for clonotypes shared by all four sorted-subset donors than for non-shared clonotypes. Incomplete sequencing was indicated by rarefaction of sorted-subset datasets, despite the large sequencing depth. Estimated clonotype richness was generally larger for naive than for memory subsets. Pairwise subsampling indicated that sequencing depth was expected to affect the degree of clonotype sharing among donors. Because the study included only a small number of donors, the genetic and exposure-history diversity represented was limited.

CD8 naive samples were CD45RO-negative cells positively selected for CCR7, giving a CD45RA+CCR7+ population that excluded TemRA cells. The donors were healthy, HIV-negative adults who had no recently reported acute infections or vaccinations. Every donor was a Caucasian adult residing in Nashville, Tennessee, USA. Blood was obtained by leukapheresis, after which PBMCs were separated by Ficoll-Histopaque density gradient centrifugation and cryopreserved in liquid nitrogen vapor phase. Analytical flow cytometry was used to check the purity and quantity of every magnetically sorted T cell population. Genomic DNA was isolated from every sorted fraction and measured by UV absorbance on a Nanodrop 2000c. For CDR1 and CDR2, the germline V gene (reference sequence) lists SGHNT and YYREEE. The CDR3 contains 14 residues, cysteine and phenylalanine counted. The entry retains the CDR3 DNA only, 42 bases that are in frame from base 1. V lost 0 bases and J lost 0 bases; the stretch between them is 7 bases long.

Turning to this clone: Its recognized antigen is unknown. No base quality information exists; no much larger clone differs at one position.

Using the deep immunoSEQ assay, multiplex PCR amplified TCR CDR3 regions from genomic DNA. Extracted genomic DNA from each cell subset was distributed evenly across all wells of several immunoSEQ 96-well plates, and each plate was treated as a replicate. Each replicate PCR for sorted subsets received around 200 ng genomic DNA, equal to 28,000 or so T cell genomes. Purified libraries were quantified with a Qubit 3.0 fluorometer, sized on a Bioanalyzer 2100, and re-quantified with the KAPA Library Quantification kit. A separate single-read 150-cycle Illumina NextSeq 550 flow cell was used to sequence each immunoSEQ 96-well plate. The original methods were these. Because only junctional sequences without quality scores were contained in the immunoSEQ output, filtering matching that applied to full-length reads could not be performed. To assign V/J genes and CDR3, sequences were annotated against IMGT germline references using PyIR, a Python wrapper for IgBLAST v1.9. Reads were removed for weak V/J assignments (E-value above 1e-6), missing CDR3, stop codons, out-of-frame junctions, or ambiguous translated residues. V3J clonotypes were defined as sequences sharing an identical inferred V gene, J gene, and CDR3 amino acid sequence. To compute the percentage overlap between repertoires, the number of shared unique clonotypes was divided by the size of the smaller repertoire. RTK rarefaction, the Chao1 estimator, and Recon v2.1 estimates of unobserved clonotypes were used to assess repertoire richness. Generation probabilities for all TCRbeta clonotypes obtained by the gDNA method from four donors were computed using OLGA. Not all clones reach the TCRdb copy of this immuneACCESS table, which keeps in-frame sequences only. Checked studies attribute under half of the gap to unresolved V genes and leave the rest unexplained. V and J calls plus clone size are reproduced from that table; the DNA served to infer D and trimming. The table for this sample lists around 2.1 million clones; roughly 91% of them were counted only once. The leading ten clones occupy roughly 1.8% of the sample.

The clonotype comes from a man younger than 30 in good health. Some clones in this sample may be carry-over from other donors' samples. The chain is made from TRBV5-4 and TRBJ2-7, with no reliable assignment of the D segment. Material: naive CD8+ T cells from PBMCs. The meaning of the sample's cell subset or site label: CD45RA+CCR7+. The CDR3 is CASSLGVSSYEQYF. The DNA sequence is TGTGCCAGCAGCTTGGGGGTCAGCTCCTACGAGCAGTACTTC. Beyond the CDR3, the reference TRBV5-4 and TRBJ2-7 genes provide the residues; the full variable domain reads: ETGVTQSPTHLIKTRGQQVTLRCSSQSGHNTVSWYQQALGQGPQFIFQYYREEENGRGNFPPRFSGLQFPNYSSELNVNALELDDSALYLCASSLGVSSYEQYFGPGTRLTVT.